This T cell receptor beta chain was captured by sequencing in a study of CD8 T cells in ankylosing spondylitis. Generation of TCR beta libraries employed quantitative 5'-RACE incorporating molecular barcodes. Via MiXCR, TCRdb re-called the 5' RACE reads, giving one row per CDR3 protein. The sample lists about 140,000 distinct CDR3 sequences, under 35% occurring once. The sample was synovial fluid, either unsorted or a sorted T cell fraction (not recorded which). The TCR was taken from a male donor with ankylosing spondylitis.

CDR3 nucleotides: TGTGCCAGCACTGTATATAAAGTGAACACTGAAGCTTTCTTT. Protein product: CASTVYKVNTEAFF. This rearrangement joins TRBV28 to TRBJ1-1; no clear D gene. The germline V gene encodes CDR1 MDHEN and CDR2 SYDVKM. The CDR3 is made up of 14 amino acids. With 7 bases removed from V and 0 bases from J, the gap between germline ends came to 12 bases. Full variable domain (outside the CDR3, taken from reference TRBV28 and TRBJ1-1): DVKVTQSSRYLVKRTGEKVFLECVQDMDHENMFWYRQDPGLGLRLIYFSYDVKMKEKGDIPEGYSVSREKKERFSLILESASTNQTSMYLCASTVYKVNTEAFFGQGTRLTVV.